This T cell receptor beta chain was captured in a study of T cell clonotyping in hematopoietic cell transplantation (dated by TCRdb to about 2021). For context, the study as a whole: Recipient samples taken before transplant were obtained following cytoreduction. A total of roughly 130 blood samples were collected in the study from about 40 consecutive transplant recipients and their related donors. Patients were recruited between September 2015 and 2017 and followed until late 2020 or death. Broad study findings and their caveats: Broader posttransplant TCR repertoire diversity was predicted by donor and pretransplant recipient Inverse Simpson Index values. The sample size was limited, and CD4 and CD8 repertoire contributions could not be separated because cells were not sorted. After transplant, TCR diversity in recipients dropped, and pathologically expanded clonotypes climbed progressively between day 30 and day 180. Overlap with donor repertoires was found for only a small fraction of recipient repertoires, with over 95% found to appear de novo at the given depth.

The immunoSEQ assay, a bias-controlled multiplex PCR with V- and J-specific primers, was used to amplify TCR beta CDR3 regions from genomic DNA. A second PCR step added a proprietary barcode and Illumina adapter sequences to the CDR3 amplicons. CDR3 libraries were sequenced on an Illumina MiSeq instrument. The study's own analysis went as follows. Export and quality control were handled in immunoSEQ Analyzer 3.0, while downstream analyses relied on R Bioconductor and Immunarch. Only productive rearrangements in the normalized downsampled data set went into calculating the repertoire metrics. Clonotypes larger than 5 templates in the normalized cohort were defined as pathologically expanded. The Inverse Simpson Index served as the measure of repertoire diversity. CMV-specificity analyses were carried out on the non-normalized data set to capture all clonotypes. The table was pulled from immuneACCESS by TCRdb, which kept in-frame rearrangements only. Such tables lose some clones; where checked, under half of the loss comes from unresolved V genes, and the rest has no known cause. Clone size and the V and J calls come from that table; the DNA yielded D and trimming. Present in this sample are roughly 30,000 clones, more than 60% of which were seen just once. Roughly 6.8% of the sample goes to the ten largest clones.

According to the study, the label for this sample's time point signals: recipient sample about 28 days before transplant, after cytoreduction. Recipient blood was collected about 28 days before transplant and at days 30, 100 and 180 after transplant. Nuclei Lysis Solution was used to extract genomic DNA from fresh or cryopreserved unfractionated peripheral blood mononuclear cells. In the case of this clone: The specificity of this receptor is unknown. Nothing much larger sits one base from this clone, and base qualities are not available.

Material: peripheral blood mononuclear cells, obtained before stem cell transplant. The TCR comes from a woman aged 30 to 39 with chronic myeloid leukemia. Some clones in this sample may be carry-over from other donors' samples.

The CDR3 region: CASSDRAKGSYGYTF. The DNA reads TGTGCCAGCTCGGACAGGGCTAAGGGGTCCTATGGCTACACCTTC. The rearrangement joined TRBV27 to TRBJ1-2, with TRBD1 identical over 8 junction bases. Based on the germline V gene (reference sequence), the CDR1 and CDR2 sequences are MNHEY and SMNVEV. Unmatched junction bases come to 12, with V trimmed by 8 bases and J by 4 bases. Its CDR3 holds 15 amino acids, cysteine through phenylalanine. The DNA shown is the 45-base CDR3, in frame from base 1.